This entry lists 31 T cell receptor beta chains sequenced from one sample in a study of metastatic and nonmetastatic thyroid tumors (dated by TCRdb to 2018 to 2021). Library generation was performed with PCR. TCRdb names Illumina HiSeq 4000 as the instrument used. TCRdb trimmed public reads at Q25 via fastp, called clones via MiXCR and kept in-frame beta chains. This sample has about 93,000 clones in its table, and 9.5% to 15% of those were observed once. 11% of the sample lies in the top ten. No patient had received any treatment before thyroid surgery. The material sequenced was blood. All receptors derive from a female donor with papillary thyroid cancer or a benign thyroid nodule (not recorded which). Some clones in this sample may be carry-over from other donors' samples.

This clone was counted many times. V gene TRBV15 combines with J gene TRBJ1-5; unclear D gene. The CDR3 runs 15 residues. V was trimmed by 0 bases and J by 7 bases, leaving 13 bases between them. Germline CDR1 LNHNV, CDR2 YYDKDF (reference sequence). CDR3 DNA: TGTGCCACCAGCAGAGATCTAGGAGAAGGACAGCCCCAGCATTTT. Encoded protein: CATSRDLGEGQPQHF.

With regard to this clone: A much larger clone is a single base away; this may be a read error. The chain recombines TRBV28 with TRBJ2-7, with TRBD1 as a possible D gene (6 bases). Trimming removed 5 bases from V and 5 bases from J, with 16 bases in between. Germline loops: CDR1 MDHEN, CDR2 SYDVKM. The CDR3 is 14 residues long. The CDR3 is CASSPWTESHEQYF. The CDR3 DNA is TGTGCCAGCAGTCCCTGGACAGAGAGCCACGAGCAGTACTTC. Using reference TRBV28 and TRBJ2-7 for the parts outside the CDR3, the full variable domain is DVKVTQSSRYLVKRTGEKVFLECVQDMDHENMFWYRQDPGLGLRLIYFSYDVKMKEKGDIPEGYSVSREKKERFSLILESASTNQTSMYLCASSPWTESHEQYFGPGTRLTVT.

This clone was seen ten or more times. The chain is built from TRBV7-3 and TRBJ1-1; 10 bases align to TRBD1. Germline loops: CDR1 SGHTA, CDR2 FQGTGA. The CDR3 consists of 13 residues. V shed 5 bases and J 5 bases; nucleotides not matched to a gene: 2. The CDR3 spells CASSRTGGTEAFF. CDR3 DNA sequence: TGTGCCAGCAGCCGGACAGGGGGAACTGAAGCTTTCTTT.

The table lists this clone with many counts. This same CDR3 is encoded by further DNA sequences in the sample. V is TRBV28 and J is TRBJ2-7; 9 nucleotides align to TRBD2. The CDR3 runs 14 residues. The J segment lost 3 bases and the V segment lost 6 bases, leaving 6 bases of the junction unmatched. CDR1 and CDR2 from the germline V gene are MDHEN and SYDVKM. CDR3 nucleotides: TGTGCCAGCAGCCCGGGGACTAGCAGCTACGAGCAGTACTTC. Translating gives CASSPGTSSYEQYF.

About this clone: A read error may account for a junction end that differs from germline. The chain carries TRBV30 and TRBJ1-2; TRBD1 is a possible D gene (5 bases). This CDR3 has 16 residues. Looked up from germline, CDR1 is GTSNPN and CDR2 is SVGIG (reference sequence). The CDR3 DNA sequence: TGTTCCTGTAGTCAGCCAACCGGGACCGCATCCTATGGCTACACCTTC. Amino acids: CSCSQPTGTASYGYTF.

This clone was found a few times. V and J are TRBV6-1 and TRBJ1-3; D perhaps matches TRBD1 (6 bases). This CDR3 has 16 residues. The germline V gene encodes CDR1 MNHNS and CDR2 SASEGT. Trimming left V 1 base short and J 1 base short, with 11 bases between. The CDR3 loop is CASSEEEGVSGNTIYF. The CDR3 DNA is TGTGCCAGCAGTGAAGAGGAGGGGGTTTCTGGAAACACCATATATTTT.

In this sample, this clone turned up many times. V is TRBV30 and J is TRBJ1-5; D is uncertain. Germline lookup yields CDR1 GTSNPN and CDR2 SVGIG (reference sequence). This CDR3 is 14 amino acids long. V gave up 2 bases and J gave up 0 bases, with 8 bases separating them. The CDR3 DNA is TGTGCCTGGAGTAGGGTAAATAGCAATCAGCCCCAGCATTTT. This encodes CAWSRVNSNQPQHF.

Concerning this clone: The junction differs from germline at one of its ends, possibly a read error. The CDR3 DNA reads TGTTCCAGCAGACCCCTCACCACCGGGGAGCTGTTTTTT. Its protein product is CSSRPLTTGELFF. This rearrangement joins TRBV7-2 to TRBJ2-2, with no clear D. Germline CDR1 is SGHTA and CDR2 is FQGNSA. This CDR3 spans 13 amino acids.

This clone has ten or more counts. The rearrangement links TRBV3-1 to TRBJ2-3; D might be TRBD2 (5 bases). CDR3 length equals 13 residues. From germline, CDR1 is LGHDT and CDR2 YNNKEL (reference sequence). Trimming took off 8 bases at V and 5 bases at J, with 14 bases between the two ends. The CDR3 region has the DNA TGTGCCAGCGCGCCTGCAAGCGGAGATACGCAGTATTTT. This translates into CASAPASGDTQYF.

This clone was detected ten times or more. This CDR3 reads CASSPRISSYNEQFF. The CDR3 DNA reads TGTGCCAGCAGTCCCCGTATAAGCTCCTACAATGAGCAGTTCTTC. This chain links TRBV28 with TRBJ2-1; D is ambiguous. Germline CDR1 MDHEN, CDR2 SYDVKM. The CDR3 covers 15 residues. V was clipped by 5 bases and J by 0 bases, with 11 bases between them.

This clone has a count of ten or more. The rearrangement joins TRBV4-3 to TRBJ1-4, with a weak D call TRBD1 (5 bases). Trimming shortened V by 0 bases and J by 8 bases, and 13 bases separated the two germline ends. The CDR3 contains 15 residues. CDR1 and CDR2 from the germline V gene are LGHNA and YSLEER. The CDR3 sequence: CASSQEAQGGEKLFF. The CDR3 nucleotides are TGCGCCAGCAGCCAAGAAGCGCAGGGTGGAGAAAAACTGTTTTTT.

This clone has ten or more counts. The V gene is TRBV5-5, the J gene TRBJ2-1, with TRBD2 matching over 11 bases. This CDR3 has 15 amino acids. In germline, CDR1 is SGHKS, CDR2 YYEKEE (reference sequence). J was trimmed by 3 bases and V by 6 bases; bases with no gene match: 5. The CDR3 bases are TGTGCCAGCATCAAGACTAGCGGGAACTACAATGAGCAGTTCTTC. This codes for CASIKTSGNYNEQFF. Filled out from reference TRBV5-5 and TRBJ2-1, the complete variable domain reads DAGVTQSPTHLIKTRGQQVTLRCSPISGHKSVSWYQQVLGQGPQFIFQYYEKEERGRGNFPDRFSARQFPNYSSELNVNALLLGDSALYLCASIKTSGNYNEQFFGPGTRLTVL.

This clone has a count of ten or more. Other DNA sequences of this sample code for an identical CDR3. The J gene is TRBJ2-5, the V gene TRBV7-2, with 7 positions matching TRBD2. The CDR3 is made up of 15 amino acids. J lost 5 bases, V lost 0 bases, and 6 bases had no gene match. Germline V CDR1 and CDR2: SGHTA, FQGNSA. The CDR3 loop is CASSLAGLVGETQYF. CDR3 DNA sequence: TGTGCCAGCAGCTTAGCCGGACTAGTCGGGGAGACCCAGTACTTC. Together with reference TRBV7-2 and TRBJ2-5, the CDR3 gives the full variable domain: GAGVSQSPSNKVTEKGKDVELRCDPISGHTALYWYRQSLGQGLEFLIYFQGNSAPDKSGLPSDRFSAERTGGSVSTLTIQRTQQEDSAVYLCASSLAGLVGETQYFGPGTRLLVL.

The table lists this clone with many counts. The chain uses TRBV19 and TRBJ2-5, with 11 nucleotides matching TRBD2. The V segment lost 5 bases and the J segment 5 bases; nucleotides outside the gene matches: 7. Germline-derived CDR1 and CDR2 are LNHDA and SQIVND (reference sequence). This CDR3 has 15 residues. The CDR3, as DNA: TGTGCCAGTAGTCCGACTAGCGGGATTTATGAGACCCAGTACTTC. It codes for CASSPTSGIYETQYF.

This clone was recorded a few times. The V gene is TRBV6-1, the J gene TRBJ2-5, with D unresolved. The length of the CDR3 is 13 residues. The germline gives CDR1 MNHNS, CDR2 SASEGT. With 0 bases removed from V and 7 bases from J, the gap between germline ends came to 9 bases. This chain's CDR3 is CASSEAHRRTQYF. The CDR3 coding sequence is TGTGCCAGCAGTGAAGCGCATCGGAGGACCCAGTACTTC.

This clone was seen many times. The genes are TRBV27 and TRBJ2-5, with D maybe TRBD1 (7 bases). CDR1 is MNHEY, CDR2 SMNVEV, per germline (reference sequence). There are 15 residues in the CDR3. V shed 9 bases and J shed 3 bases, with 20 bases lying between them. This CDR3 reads CARRRTGEEEETQYF. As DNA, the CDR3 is TGTGCCAGACGTCGAACAGGGGAGGAAGAAGAGACCCAGTACTTC.

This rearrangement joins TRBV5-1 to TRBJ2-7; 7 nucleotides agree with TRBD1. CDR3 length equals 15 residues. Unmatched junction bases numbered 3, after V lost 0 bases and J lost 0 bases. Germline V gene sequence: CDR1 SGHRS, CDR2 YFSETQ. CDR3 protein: CASSLAAGGSYEQYF. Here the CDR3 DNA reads TGCGCCAGCAGCTTGGCCGCAGGGGGCTCCTACGAGCAGTACTTC.

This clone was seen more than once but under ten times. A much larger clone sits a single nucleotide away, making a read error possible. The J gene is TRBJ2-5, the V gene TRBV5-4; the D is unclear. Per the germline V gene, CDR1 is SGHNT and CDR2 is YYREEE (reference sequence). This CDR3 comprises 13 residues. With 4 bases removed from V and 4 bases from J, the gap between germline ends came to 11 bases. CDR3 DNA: TGTGCCAGCAGCGTAGTGGGCGTAGAGACCCAGTACTTC. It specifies CASSVVGVETQYF.

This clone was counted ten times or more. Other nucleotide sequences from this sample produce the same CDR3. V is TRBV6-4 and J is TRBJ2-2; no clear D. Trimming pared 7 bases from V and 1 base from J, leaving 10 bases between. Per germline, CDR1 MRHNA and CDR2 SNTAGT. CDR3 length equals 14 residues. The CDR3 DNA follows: TGTGCCAGCAAAGCAGGAGAGAACACCGGGGAGCTGTTTTTT. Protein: CASKAGENTGELFF.

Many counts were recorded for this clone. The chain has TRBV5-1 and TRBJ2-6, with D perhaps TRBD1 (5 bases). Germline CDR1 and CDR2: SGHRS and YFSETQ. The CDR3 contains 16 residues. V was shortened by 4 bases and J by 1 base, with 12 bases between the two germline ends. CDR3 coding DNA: TGCGCCAGCAGCATCGGACATGTTTCTGGGGCCAACGTCCTGACTTTC. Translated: CASSIGHVSGANVLTF.

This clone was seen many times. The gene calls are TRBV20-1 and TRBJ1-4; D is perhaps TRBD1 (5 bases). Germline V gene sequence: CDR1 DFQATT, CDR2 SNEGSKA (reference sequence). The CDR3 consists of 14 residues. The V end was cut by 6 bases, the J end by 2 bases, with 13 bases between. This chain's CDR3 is CSASSGATNEKLFF. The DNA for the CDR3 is TGCAGTGCCAGCTCTGGGGCTACTAATGAAAAACTGTTTTTT.

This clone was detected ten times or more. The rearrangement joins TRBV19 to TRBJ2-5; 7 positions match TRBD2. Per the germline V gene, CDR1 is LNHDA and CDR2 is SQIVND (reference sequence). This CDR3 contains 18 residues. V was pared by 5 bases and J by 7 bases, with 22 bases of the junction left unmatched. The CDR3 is CASSPREVDWPSVRTQYF. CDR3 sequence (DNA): TGTGCCAGTAGTCCCCGGGAGGTGGACTGGCCCTCCGTCCGGACCCAGTACTTC.

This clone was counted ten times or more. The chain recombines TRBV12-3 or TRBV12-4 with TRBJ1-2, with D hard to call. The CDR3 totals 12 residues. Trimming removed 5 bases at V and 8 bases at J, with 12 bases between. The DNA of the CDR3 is TGTGCCAGCAGTATTCCAGCGGGGGGCTACACCTTC. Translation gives CASSIPAGGYTF.

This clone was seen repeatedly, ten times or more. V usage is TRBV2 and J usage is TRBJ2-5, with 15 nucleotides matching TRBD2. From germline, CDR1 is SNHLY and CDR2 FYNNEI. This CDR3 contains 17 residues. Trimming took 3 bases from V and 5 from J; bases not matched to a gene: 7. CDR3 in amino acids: CASSEPGLAGGGETQYF. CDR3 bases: TGTGCCAGCAGTGAGCCGGGACTAGCGGGAGGCGGGGAGACCCAGTACTTC.

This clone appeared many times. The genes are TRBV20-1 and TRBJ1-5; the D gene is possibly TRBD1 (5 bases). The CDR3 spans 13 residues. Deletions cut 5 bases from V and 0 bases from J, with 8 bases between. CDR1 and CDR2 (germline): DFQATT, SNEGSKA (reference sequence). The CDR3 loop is CSASDTSNQPQHF. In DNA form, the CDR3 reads TGCAGTGCTTCGGACACTAGCAATCAGCCCCAGCATTTT.

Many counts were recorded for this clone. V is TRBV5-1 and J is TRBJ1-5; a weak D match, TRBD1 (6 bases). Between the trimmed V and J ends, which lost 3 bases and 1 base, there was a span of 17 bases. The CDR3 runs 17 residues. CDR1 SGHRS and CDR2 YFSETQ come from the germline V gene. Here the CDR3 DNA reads TGCGCCAGCAGCTGGGGGGCGGTGGGGCTGAGCAATCAGCCCCAGCATTTT. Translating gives CASSWGAVGLSNQPQHF.

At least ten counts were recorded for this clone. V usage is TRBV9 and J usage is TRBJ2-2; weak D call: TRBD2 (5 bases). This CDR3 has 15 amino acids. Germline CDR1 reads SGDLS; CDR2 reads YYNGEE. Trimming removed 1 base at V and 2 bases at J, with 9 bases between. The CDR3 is CASSVTLGNTGELFF. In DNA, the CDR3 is TGTGCCAGCAGCGTAACACTAGGTAACACCGGGGAGCTGTTTTTT.

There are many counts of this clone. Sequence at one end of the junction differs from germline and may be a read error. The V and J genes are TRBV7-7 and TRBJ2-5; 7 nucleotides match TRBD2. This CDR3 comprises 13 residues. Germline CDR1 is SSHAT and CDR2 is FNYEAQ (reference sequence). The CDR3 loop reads CASSSAPSGTQYF. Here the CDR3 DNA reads TGTGCTAGCAGCTCAGCCCCTAGCGGGACCCAGTACTTC. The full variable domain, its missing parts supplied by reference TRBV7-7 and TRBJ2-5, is GAGVSQSPRYKVTKRGQDVTLRCDPISSHATLYWYQQALGQGPEFLTYFNYEAQPDKSGLPSDRFSAERPEGSISTLTIQRTEQRDSAMYRCASSSAPSGTQYFGPGTRLLVL.

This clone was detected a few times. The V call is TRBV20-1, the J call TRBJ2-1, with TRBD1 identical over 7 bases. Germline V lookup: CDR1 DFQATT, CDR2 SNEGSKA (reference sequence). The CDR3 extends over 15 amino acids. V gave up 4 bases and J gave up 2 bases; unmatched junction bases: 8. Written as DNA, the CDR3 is TGCAGTGCTAAGTCACAGGGGAGCCCCTACAATGAGCAGTTCTTC. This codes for CSAKSQGSPYNEQFF.

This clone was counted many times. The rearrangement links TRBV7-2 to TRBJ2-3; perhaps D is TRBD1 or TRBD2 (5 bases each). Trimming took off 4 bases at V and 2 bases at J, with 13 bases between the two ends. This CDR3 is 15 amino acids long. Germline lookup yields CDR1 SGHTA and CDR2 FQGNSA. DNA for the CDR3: TGTGCCAGCAGCTCGGGGACCTTGGTCACAGATACGCAGTATTTT. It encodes CASSSGTLVTDTQYF.

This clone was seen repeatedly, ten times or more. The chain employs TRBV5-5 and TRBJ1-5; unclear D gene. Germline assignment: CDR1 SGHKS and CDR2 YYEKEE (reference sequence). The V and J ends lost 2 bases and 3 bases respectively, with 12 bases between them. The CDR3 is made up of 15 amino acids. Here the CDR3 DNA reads TGTGCCAGCAGCTTTACTTCTATCTCCAATCAGCCCCAGCATTTT. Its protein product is CASSFTSISNQPQHF.